The 28 T cell receptor beta chains given below trace back to one sample, sequenced in a study of T cell changes during pregnancy in multiple sclerosis. Clones were sequenced by immunoSEQ multiplex PCR, and TCRdb holds only the in-frame ones, with some missing. This table has about 67,000 clones, about 92% appearing once. The sequencing here drew on peripheral blood, taken in the second trimester of pregnancy. These receptor sequences come from a female donor in good health, enrolled as a control in a pregnancy study.

Points on this clone: Sequence at one end of the junction differs from germline and may be a read error. The rearrangement uses TRBV7-7 and TRBJ2-2, with D possibly matching TRBD2 (6 bases). Germline V CDR1 and CDR2: SSHAT, FNYEAQ (reference sequence). This CDR3 spans 16 amino acids. The CDR3 protein is CASSLGTGAGTGELFF. The CDR3 coding sequence is TGTGCTAGCAGCCTGGGGACTGGGGCGGGCACCGGGGAGCTGTTTTTT.

The V and J genes are TRBV7-9 and TRBJ1-1; D unresolved. The germline CDR1 and CDR2 sequences are SEHNR and FQNEAQ (reference sequence). The V and J ends lost 4 bases and 1 base respectively, with 7 bases between them. The CDR3 length is 13 residues. This CDR3 reads CASSYTANTEAFF. For the CDR3, the DNA is TGTGCCAGCAGCTACACAGCGAACACTGAAGCTTTCTTT.

The chain joins TRBV19 to TRBJ2-1, with 8 bases fitting TRBD1. The CDR3 sequence is 18 residues long. The V gene's germline CDR1 is LNHDA and CDR2 SQIVND (reference sequence). V lost 3 bases, J lost 0 bases, and 10 bases stayed unmatched. CDR3 residues: CASSMGTGRSISYNEQFF. CDR3 nucleotide sequence: TGTGCCAGTAGTATGGGGACAGGAAGATCGATCTCCTACAATGAGCAGTTCTTC.

This clone was found once. V gene TRBV2 combines with J gene TRBJ2-7; D gene uncertain. V gave up 6 bases and J gave up 3 bases, with 15 bases separating them. This CDR3 spans 14 amino acids. The germline V gene encodes CDR1 SNHLY and CDR2 FYNNEI. The CDR3 sequence: CASSGFLGDYEQYF. The CDR3 DNA follows: TGTGCCAGCAGCGGGTTCCTCGGTGACTACGAGCAGTACTTC.

The chain employs TRBV5-4 and TRBJ1-2; 8 bases match TRBD1. V dropped 4 bases and J dropped 4; count of bases not matched to a gene: 12. Germline CDR1 and CDR2: SGHNT and YYREEE (reference sequence). The CDR3 length is 16 residues. CDR3 residues: CASSPPITQGAYGYTF. Here the CDR3 DNA reads TGTGCCAGCAGCCCACCAATCACCCAGGGGGCCTATGGCTACACCTTC. Based on the CDR3 plus reference TRBV5-4 and TRBJ1-2, the full variable domain is ETGVTQSPTHLIKTRGQQVTLRCSSQSGHNTVSWYQQALGQGPQFIFQYYREEENGRGNFPPRFSGLQFPNYSSELNVNALELDDSALYLCASSPPITQGAYGYTFGSGTRLTVV.

The chain uses TRBV6-1 and TRBJ2-1; TRBD2 aligns across 8 bases. Losses at the gene ends were 7 bases for V and 8 bases for J; bases not matched to a gene: 7. CDR3 length: 13 amino acids. The V gene's germline CDR1 is MNHNS and CDR2 SASEGT. The CDR3 here is CASKRGTLDEQFF. The CDR3 coding sequence is TGTGCCAGCAAGCGGGGGACTCTCGATGAGCAGTTCTTC.

J is TRBJ2-7 and V is TRBV15, with TRBD1 matching 10 bases. The CDR3 runs to 16 residues. Germline V gene lookup returns CDR1 LNHNV and CDR2 YYDKDF (reference sequence). Losses at the gene ends were 2 bases for V and 2 bases for J; bases not matched to a gene: 6. The DNA for the CDR3 is TGTGCCACCAGCAGATTCCGGGACAGGGGCCCCTACGAGCAGTACTTC. This translates into CATSRFRDRGPYEQYF. The full variable domain, completed using reference TRBV15 and TRBJ2-7, is DAMVIQNPRYQVTQFGKPVTLSCSQTLNHNVMYWYQQKSSQAPKLLFHYYDKDFNNEADTPDNFQSRRPNTSFCFLDIRSPGLGDTAMYLCATSRFRDRGPYEQYFGPGTRLTVT.

The chain links TRBV6-1 to TRBJ1-6; weak D call: TRBD1 (5 bases). V was pared by 6 bases and J by 7 bases, with 10 bases between. This CDR3 is 13 amino acids long. Germline CDR1 MNHNS, CDR2 SASEGT. The CDR3 is CASRSRENSPLHF. CDR3 coding DNA: TGTGCCAGCAGATCCAGGGAAAATTCACCCCTCCACTTT.

The chain links TRBV2 to TRBJ2-1; 11 nucleotides line up with TRBD2. The CDR3 is made up of 15 amino acids. V shed 2 bases and J 9 bases; nucleotides not matched to a gene: 6. Germline CDR1 reads SNHLY; CDR2 reads FYNNEI. CDR3 protein: CASSEPASGRSEQFF. In nucleotides, the CDR3 is TGTGCCAGCAGTGAACCGGCTAGCGGGAGGTCTGAGCAGTTCTTC.

This chain connects TRBV7-2 to TRBJ2-5, with D tentatively TRBD1 (6 bases). Trimming left V 6 bases short and J 4 bases short, with 18 bases between. The germline V gene encodes CDR1 SGHTA and CDR2 FQGNSA. The CDR3 has 15 amino acids. The CDR3 protein is CASRSRTDLRETQYF. CDR3 sequence (DNA): TGTGCCAGCAGATCGAGGACAGATCTACGAGAGACCCAGTACTTC.

The V and J genes are TRBV6-1 and TRBJ1-5; D not resolved. CDR3 size: 15 residues. Germline values: CDR1 MNHNS, CDR2 SASEGT. The germline V and J ends were trimmed by 6 bases and 2 bases, with 14 bases remaining between them. CDR3 sequence: CASRSGSSGNQPQHF. The CDR3 DNA sequence: TGTGCCAGCAGAAGTGGTAGTAGTGGCAATCAGCCCCAGCATTTT.

The V call is TRBV15, the J call TRBJ2-7, with TRBD1 matching over 11 bases. With V trimmed by 3 bases and J by 7 bases, 11 bases remained unmatched. The CDR3 consists of 16 residues. Germline assignment: CDR1 LNHNV and CDR2 YYDKDF (reference sequence). This CDR3 is CATSSPLGQGAGEQYF. The CDR3 nucleotides are TGTGCCACCAGCAGCCCACTCGGACAGGGGGCGGGAGAGCAGTACTTC.

The chain carries TRBV5-4 and TRBJ2-1, with 9 positions matching TRBD2. Trimming took 2 bases from V and 5 from J; bases not matched to a gene: 8. The length of the CDR3 is 16 residues. Germline V gives CDR1 SGHNT, CDR2 YYREEE (reference sequence). The chain's CDR3 is CASSFKTSGVDNEQFF. The DNA of the CDR3 is TGTGCCAGCAGCTTTAAGACTAGCGGCGTCGACAATGAGCAGTTCTTC.

The chain links TRBV27 to TRBJ2-7; TRBD1 agrees at 9 bases. Trimming at V came to 2 bases and at J to 6 bases, leaving 8 bases not matched to a gene. The germline CDR1 and CDR2 sequences are MNHEY and SMNVEV (reference sequence). CDR3 size: 15 residues. The CDR3 region has the DNA TGTGCCAGCAGTTTACACAGGGGGCTAGGAGGCGAGCAGTACTTC. The encoded protein is CASSLHRGLGGEQYF.

V gene TRBV28 combines with J gene TRBJ1-2; D not certain. Trimming took off 7 bases at V and 7 bases at J, with 10 bases between the two ends. The CDR3 extends over 11 amino acids. Looked up from germline, CDR1 is MDHEN and CDR2 is SYDVKM. In nucleotides, the CDR3 is TGTGCCAGCACCATAGAGGGTGGCTACACCTTC. Translation: CASTIEGGYTF.

This clone was seen only once. The chain employs TRBV6-4 and TRBJ2-5, with TRBD2 identical over 14 bases. V gave up 0 bases and J gave up 5 bases; unmatched junction bases: 11. The CDR3 sequence is 19 residues long. From germline, CDR1 is MRHNA and CDR2 SNTAGT. The CDR3 here is CASSDSFRTSGRCEETQYF. Here the CDR3 DNA reads TGTGCCAGCAGTGACTCGTTTCGGACTAGCGGGAGGTGCGAGGAGACCCAGTACTTC.

The chain joins TRBV7-3 to TRBJ2-1; D is ambiguous. This CDR3 region has 13 residues. CDR1 and CDR2 (germline): SGHTA, FQGTGA. V lost 1 base, J lost 5 bases, and 6 bases lay in between. The CDR3, as DNA: TGTGCCAGCAGCTTAATCAGTAACAATGAGCAGTTCTTC. This encodes CASSLISNNEQFF.

The rearrangement joins TRBV15 to TRBJ2-7, with 11 bases matching TRBD2. Looked up from germline, CDR1 is LNHNV and CDR2 is YYDKDF (reference sequence). V lost 2 bases to trimming and J lost 6 bases; unmatched junction nucleotides: 9. The CDR3 contains 16 residues. The CDR3 nucleotides read TGTGCCACCAGCAGACCTACTAGCGGGGGTTCGCGCGAGCAGTACTTC. Translating gives CATSRPTSGGSREQYF.

The genes are TRBV30 and TRBJ2-1; TRBD2 matches 10 bases. Germline CDR1 and CDR2: GTSNPN and SVGIG (reference sequence). The V segment lost 3 bases and the J segment 15 bases; nucleotides outside the gene matches: 8. The CDR3 is 12 amino acids. The CDR3 loop reads CAWSHSGGRPFF. As DNA, the CDR3 is TGTGCCTGGAGCCATAGCGGGGGGAGACCGTTCTTC.

The chain employs TRBV7-2 and TRBJ1-2; D may be TRBD1 (6 bases). Germline loops: CDR1 SGHTA, CDR2 FQGNSA. The CDR3 is made up of 14 amino acids. Deletions cut 5 bases from V and 6 bases from J, with 16 bases between. The CDR3 region has the DNA TGTGCCAGCAGCCTAGTTCGACAGGCCGATGGCTACACCTTC. This encodes CASSLVRQADGYTF.

This clone showed up just once. CDR3 sequence reads: CSVVPGTGARNTEAFF. The DNA for the CDR3 is TGCAGCGTTGTTCCAGGGACAGGGGCCCGGAACACTGAAGCTTTCTTT. The V and J genes are TRBV29-1 and TRBJ1-1; TRBD1 aligns across 10 bases. Trimming removed 4 bases from V and 1 base from J; junction bases left unmatched: 9. CDR3 size: 16 residues. The germline V gene encodes CDR1 SQVTM and CDR2 ANQGSEA.

This chain connects TRBV5-6 to TRBJ2-3; perhaps TRBD2 as D (6 bases). The CDR3 is 11 amino acids. V lost 3 bases to trimming and J lost 13 bases, with 12 bases between them. CDR1 is SGHDT and CDR2 is YYEEEE in the germline V gene. The CDR3 region has the DNA TGTGCCAGCAGCTCCGGGGGAGTAAAGTATTTT. It is translated as CASSSGGVKYF.

The V call is TRBV30, the J call TRBJ1-4; D gene ambiguous. Germline CDR1 GTSNPN, CDR2 SVGIG (reference sequence). The CDR3 sequence is 13 residues long. The ends were cut back, 7 bases at V and 7 bases at J, with 16 bases in the middle. CDR3 bases: TGTGCCTTTCTCGGGAAGTTTAGTGAAAAACTGTTTTTT. Encoded protein: CAFLGKFSEKLFF.

This clone was seen once. J is TRBJ1-4 and V is TRBV5-1; possibly TRBD1 for D (6 bases). Trimming left V 6 bases short and J 0 bases short, with 12 bases between. This CDR3 has 15 amino acids. The germline V gene encodes CDR1 SGHRS and CDR2 YFSETQ. CDR3 region: CASTRGTATNEKLFF. The CDR3 nucleotides are TGCGCCAGCACCAGGGGTACCGCAACTAATGAAAAACTGTTTTTT.

The chain carries TRBV6-6 and TRBJ1-5; D gene uncertain. The CDR3 consists of 14 residues. The germline V and J ends were trimmed by 0 bases and 4 bases, with 7 bases remaining between them. The germline V gene encodes CDR1 MNHNY and CDR2 SVGAGI (reference sequence). In DNA, the CDR3 is TGTGCCAGCAGTTACTCGGCGGGGAATCAGCCCCAGCATTTT. Amino acid sequence: CASSYSAGNQPQHF.

This clone has more than one count but fewer than ten. The rearrangement uses TRBV7-9 and TRBJ2-7, with 12 bases identical to TRBD2. The germline V gene encodes CDR1 SEHNR and CDR2 FQNEAQ (reference sequence). V trimming: 3 bases; J trimming: 0 bases; junction bases outside the gene matches: 9. This CDR3 has 18 amino acids. The CDR3 nucleotides read TGTGCCAGCAGCTTGGCTCCGGGACTAGCGGGCAGCTCCTACGAGCAGTACTTC. It yields the protein CASSLAPGLAGSSYEQYF.

The chain links TRBV11-1 to TRBJ1-1; 7 bases map to TRBD1. The J segment lost 0 bases and the V segment lost 5 bases, leaving 9 bases of the junction unmatched. This CDR3 contains 16 residues. Per the germline V gene, CDR1 is SGHAT and CDR2 is FQDESV (reference sequence). CDR3 in amino acids: CASSPEGAAMNTEAFF. The CDR3 DNA reads as TGTGCCAGCAGCCCAGAGGGGGCGGCTATGAACACTGAAGCTTTCTTT.

In this sample, this clone turned up once. The rearrangement uses TRBV28 and TRBJ2-6; a weak D match, TRBD1 (5 bases). Germline CDR1 reads MDHEN; CDR2 reads SYDVKM. Trimming removed 5 bases at V and 2 bases at J, with 10 bases between. The length of the CDR3 is 15 residues. Here the CDR3 DNA reads TGTGCCAGCAGTCTTCAGGGAACTGGGGCCAACGTCCTGACTTTC. Translation: CASSLQGTGANVLTF.